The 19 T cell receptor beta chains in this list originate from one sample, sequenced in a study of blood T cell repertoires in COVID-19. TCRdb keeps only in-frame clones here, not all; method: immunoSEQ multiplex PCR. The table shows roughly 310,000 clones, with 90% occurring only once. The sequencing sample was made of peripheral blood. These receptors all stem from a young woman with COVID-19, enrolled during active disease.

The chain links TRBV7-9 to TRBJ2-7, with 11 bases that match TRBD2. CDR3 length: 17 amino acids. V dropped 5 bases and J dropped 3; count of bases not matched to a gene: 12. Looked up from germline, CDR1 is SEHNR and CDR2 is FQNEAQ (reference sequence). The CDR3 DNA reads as TGTGCCAGCAGCCGGACTAGCGGGTTCTCTGGGCACTACGAGCAGTACTTC. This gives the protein CASSRTSGFSGHYEQYF.

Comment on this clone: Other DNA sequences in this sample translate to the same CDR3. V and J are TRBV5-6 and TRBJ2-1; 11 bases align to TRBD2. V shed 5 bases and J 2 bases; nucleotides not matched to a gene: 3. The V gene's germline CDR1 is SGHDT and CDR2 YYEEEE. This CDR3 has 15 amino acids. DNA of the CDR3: TGTGCCAGCAGTCTTAGCGGGAGGGCCTACAATGAGCAGTTCTTC. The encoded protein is CASSLSGRAYNEQFF.

CDR3 amino acids: CASSMENRGLFGHNEQFF. The CDR3 DNA sequence: TGTGCCAGTAGTATGGAGAACAGGGGGCTTTTCGGCCACAATGAGCAGTTCTTC. The chain joins TRBV19 to TRBJ2-1; TRBD1 agrees at 9 bases. V shed 3 bases and J 5 bases; nucleotides not matched to a gene: 14. The germline gives CDR1 LNHDA, CDR2 SQIVND (reference sequence). There are 18 residues in the CDR3.

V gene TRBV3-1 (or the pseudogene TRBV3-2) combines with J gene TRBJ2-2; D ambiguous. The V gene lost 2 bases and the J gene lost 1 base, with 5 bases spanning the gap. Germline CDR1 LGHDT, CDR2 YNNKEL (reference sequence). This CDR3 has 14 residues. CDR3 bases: TGTGCCAGCAGCCAACTGAGGAACACCGGGGAGCTGTTTTTT. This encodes CASSQLRNTGELFF.

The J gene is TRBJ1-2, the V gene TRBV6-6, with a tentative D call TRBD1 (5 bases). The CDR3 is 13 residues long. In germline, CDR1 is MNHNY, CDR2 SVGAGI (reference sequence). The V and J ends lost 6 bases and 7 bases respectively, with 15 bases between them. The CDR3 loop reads CASSLDGTIGYTF. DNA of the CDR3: TGTGCCAGCAGCCTTGACGGGACTATTGGCTACACCTTC.

The CDR3 DNA reads as TGTGCCAGCACCTTAAGCGGGAGGGACTACACAGATACGCAGTATTTT. Residues: CASTLSGRDYTDTQYF. This chain links TRBV6-6 with TRBJ2-3; 10 nucleotides align to TRBD2. This CDR3 has 16 residues. CDR1 and CDR2 (germline): MNHNY, SVGAGI (reference sequence). V lost 7 bases and J lost 2; bases outside the gene matches: 9.

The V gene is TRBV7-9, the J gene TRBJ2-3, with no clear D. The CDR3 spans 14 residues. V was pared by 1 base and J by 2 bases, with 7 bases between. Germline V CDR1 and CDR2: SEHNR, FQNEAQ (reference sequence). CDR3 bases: TGTGCCAGCAGCTTAGAACTCCTCACAGATACGCAGTATTTT. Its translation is CASSLELLTDTQYF.

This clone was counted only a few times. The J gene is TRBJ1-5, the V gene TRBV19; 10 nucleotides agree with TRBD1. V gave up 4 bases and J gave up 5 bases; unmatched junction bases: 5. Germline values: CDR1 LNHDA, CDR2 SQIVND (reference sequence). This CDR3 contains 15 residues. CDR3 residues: CASSRMTGGDQPQHF. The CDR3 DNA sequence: TGTGCCAGTAGTAGAATGACAGGGGGCGATCAGCCCCAGCATTTT.

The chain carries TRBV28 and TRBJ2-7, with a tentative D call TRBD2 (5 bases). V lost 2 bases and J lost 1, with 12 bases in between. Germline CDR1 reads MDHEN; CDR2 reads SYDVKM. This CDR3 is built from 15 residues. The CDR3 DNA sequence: TGTGCCAGCAGTTTAGCGGCGGCGGGTTCCTACGAGCAGTACTTC. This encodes CASSLAAAGSYEQYF. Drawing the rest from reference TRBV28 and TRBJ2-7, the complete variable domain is DVKVTQSSRYLVKRTGEKVFLECVQDMDHENMFWYRQDPGLGLRLIYFSYDVKMKEKGDIPEGYSVSREKKERFSLILESASTNQTSMYLCASSLAAAGSYEQYFGPGTRLTVT.

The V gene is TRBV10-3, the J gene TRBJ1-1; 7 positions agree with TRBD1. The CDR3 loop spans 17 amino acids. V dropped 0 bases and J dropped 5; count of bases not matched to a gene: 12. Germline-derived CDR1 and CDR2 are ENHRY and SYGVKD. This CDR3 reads CAISESPDPATGTEAFF. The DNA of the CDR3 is TGTGCCATCAGTGAGTCACCCGATCCGGCGACAGGGACTGAAGCTTTCTTT.

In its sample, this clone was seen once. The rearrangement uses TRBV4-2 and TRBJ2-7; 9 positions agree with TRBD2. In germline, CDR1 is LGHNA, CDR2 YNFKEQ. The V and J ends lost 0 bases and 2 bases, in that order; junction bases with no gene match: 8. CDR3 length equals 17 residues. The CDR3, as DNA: TGTGCCAGCAGCCAAGAGGGTAGCGGGAGTTCGCCCTACGAGCAGTACTTC. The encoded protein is CASSQEGSGSSPYEQYF.

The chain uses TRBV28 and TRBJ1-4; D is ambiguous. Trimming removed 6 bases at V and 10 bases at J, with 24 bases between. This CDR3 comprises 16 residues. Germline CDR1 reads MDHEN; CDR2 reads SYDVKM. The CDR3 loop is CASSPGLGPESGKLFF. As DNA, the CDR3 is TGTGCCAGCAGCCCCGGCCTGGGCCCTGAAAGCGGAAAACTGTTTTTT.

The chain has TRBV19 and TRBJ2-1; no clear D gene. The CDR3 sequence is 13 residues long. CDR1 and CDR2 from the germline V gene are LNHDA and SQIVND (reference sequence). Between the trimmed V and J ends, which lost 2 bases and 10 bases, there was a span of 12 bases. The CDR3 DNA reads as TGTGCCAGTAGTATAAACAATTTCATCGAGCAGTTCTTC. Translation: CASSINNFIEQFF.

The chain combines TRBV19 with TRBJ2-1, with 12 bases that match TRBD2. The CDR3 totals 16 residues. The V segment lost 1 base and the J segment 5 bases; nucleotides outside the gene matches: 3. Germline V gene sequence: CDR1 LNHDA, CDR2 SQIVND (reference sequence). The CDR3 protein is CASSIVGLAGNNEQFF. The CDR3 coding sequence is TGTGCCAGTAGTATAGTTGGACTAGCGGGGAACAATGAGCAGTTCTTC.

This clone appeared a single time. The CDR3 DNA sequence: TGTGCCAGCAGCCTCGCGGGGTTCCTCGCCTATGGCTACACCTTC. Amino acid sequence: CASSLAGFLAYGYTF. The chain has TRBV7-9 and TRBJ1-2, with no clear D. This CDR3 has 15 amino acids. The V gene's germline CDR1 is SEHNR and CDR2 FQNEAQ (reference sequence). V was trimmed by 5 bases and J by 4 bases, leaving 17 bases between them.

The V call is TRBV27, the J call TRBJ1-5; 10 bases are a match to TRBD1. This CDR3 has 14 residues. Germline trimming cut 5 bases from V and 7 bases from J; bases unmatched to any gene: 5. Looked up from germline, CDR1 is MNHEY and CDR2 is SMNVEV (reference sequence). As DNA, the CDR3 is TGTGCCAGCAGTAAGACAGGGGGCGGACAGCCCCAGCATTTT. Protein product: CASSKTGGGQPQHF.

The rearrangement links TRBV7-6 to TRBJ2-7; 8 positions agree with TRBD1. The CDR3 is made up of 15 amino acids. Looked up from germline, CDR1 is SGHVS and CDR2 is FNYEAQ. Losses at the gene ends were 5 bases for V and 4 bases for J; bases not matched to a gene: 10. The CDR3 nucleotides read TGTGCCAGCAGCGCCCTCCCGGGACAGGAGTACGAGCAGTACTTC. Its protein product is CASSALPGQEYEQYF. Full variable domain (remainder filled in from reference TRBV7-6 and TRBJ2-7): GAGVSQSPRYKVTKRGQDVALRCDPISGHVSLYWYRQALGQGPEFLTYFNYEAQQDKSGLPNDRFSAERPEGSISTLTIQRTEQRDSAMYRCASSALPGQEYEQYFGPGTRLTVT.

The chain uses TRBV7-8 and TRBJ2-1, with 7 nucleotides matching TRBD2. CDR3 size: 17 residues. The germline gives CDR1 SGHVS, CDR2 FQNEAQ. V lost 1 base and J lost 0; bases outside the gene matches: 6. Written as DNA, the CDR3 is TGTGCCAGCAGCTTAGTGGGGCTAGCGGCCTCCTACAATGAGCAGTTCTTC. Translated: CASSLVGLAASYNEQFF.

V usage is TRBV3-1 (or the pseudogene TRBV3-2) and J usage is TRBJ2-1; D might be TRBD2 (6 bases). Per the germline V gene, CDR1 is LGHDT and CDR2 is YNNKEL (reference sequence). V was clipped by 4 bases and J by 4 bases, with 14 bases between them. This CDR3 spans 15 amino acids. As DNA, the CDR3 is TGTGCCAGCAGCCCCCCTAGCGTGCCTTACAATGAGCAGTTCTTC. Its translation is CASSPPSVPYNEQFF.